Listed here are 7 T cell receptor beta chains from one sample, sequenced in a study of T cell repertoires in cytomegalovirus infection. No antigens are known for them. From the reads, TCRdb called clonotypes with MiXCR, one entry per CDR3 protein. The sample includes 680,000 or so distinct CDR3 sequences, about 30% of them seen just once. The sequencing used cultured PBMCs, collected from culture after CMV antigen stimulation. The receptors were sampled from a human donor in good health (CMV status not recorded). Some clones in this sample may be carry-over from other donors' samples.

This clonotype was found a few times. The J gene is TRBJ1-5, the V gene TRBV12-5; D uncertain. CDR3 length: 15 amino acids. Between the trimmed V and J ends, which lost 5 bases and 3 bases, there was a span of 14 bases. CDR1 LGHNT and CDR2 FRNRAP come from the germline V gene. The CDR3 sequence is CASGPPGPVNQPQHF. CDR3 coding DNA: TGTGCTAGTGGTCCCCCGGGCCCCGTCAATCAGCCCCAGCATTTT.

V and J are TRBV6-2 or TRBV6-3 and TRBJ2-7; D is perhaps TRBD1 (6 bases). Between the trimmed V and J ends, which lost 5 bases and 2 bases, there was a span of 19 bases. Germline V gene data show CDR1 as MNHEY and CDR2 as SVGEGT. This CDR3 is 16 amino acids long. The CDR3 DNA follows: TGTGCCAGCAGTGGAACCGGGACACCTGTTACCTACGAGCAGTACTTC. Translated, it gives CASSGTGTPVTYEQYF.

The chain recombines TRBV6-1 with TRBJ2-3; 8 bases are a match to TRBD1. The CDR3 runs 15 residues. The V gene's germline CDR1 is MNHNS and CDR2 SASEGT. The junction had 7 bases not matched to a gene; V was cut back by 2 bases and J by 6 bases. The CDR3 loop is CASSELAGGGDTQYF. For the CDR3, the DNA is TGTGCCAGCAGTGAATTGGCAGGGGGCGGCGATACGCAGTATTTT.

This chain connects TRBV11-2 to TRBJ1-2, with D hard to call. Deletions cut 2 bases from V and 0 bases from J, with 13 bases between. CDR1 and CDR2 from the germline V gene are SGHAT and FQNNGV. The CDR3 has 16 amino acids. CDR3 in amino acids: CASSLTSRDPNYGYTF. CDR3 nucleotide sequence: TGTGCCAGCAGCTTAACAAGCCGGGATCCTAACTATGGCTACACCTTC.

The rearrangement links TRBV12-3 or TRBV12-4 to TRBJ2-7; tentatively, D is TRBD2 (6 bases). This CDR3 spans 14 amino acids. V was shortened by 5 bases and J by 3 bases, with 14 bases between the two germline ends. The CDR3: CASSTSGRYYEQYF. The CDR3 DNA reads as TGTGCCAGCAGTACATCCGGGAGATACTACGAGCAGTACTTC.

Only a few counts were recorded for this clonotype. The rearrangement links TRBV6-6 to TRBJ1-5; maybe TRBD1 (5 bases). CDR1 is MNHNY and CDR2 is SVGAGI in the germline V gene (reference sequence). V was cut by 8 bases and J by 7 bases, with 21 bases left in between. This CDR3 comprises 15 residues. The CDR3 reads CASQLIWGVEQPQHF. DNA for the CDR3: TGTGCCAGCCAACTTATCTGGGGGGTCGAGCAGCCCCAGCATTTT.

This clonotype came up many times. The gene calls are TRBV12-3 or TRBV12-4 and TRBJ2-5; D is uncertain. The CDR3 runs 13 residues. V lost 2 bases, J lost 5 bases, and 9 bases lay in between. The CDR3 protein is CASSLSGLETQYF. The CDR3 DNA follows: TGTGCCAGCAGTTTATCCGGGTTGGAGACCCAGTACTTC.